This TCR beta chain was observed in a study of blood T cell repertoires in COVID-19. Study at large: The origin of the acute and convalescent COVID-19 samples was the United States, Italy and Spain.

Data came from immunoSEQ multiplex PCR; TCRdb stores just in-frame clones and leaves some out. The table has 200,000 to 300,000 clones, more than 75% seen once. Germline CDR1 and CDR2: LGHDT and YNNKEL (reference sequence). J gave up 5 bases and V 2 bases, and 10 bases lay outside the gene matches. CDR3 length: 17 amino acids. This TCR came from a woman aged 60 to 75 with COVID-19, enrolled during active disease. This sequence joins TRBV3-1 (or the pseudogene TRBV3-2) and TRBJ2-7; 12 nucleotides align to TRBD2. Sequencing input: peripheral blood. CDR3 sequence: CASSQHDPSGRGHEQYF. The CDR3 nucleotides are TGTGCCAGCAGCCAACACGACCCTAGCGGGAGGGGACACGAGCAGTACTTC.